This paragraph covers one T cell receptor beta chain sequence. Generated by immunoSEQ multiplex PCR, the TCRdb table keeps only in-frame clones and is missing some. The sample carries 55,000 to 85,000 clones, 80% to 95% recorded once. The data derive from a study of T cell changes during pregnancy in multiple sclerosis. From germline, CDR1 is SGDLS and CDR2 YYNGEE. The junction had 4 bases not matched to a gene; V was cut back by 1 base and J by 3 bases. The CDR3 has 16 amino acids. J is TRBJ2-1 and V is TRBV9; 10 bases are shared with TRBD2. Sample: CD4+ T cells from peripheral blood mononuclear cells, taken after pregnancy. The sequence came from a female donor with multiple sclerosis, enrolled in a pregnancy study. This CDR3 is CASSVYSGGVYNEQFF. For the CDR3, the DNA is TGTGCCAGCAGCGTATACAGCGGGGGGGTCTACAATGAGCAGTTCTTC.